One sample yielded the 9 T cell receptor beta chains listed below, sequenced in a study of T cell responses to AZD1222 COVID-19 vaccine. The repertoire was sequenced with immunoSEQ multiplex PCR; TCRdb's copy has only in-frame clones and lacks some. This table has about 130,000 clones, approximately 91% appearing once. Sequencing used peripheral blood, obtained 28 days after the second AZD1222 dose. The receptors here all came from an adult who received the AZD1222 COVID-19 vaccine.

In this sample, this clone turned up a few times. V and J are TRBV25-1 and TRBJ2-7, with unresolved D. The CDR3 totals 11 residues. V was pared by 3 bases and J by 3 bases, with 3 bases between. Germline loops: CDR1 MGHDK, CDR2 SYGVNS. The CDR3 sequence is CASSEDYEQYF. Written as DNA, the CDR3 is TGTGCCAGCAGTGAGGACTACGAGCAGTACTTC.

This rearrangement joins TRBV11-3 to TRBJ1-1; the D gene is possibly TRBD1 (6 bases). Trimming cost V 6 bases and J 5 bases, with 16 bases left between them. The CDR3 runs to 14 residues. Looked up from germline, CDR1 is SGHNT and CDR2 is YENEEA. The DNA of the CDR3 is TGTGCCAGCAGTTCACAGGGATCTCGGACTGAAGCTTTCTTT. Encoded protein: CASSSQGSRTEAFF.

This clone occurred a few times. The rearrangement joins TRBV7-2 to TRBJ2-7; possible D gene TRBD1, 6 bases. Trimming shortened V by 1 base and J by 4 bases, and 8 bases separated the two germline ends. This CDR3 has 13 amino acids. The germline gives CDR1 SGHTA, CDR2 FQGNSA. Here the CDR3 DNA reads TGTGCCAGCAGCTTAGTAGGGGGTTACGAGCAGTACTTC. Translated: CASSLVGGYEQYF.

This chain uses TRBV27 with TRBJ1-2; D is possibly TRBD1 (6 bases). The CDR3 is 16 residues long. Trimming removed 3 bases from V and 1 base from J, with 15 bases in between. CDR1 MNHEY and CDR2 SMNVEV come from the germline V gene (reference sequence). CDR3 residues: CASSLRGASHNYGYTF. The DNA for the CDR3 is TGTGCCAGCAGTTTGAGGGGGGCCTCTCATAACTATGGCTACACCTTC.

This chain uses TRBV5-1 with TRBJ1-3; TRBD1 is a possible D gene (6 bases). V was shortened by 2 bases and J by 4 bases, with 7 bases between the two germline ends. Per the germline V gene, CDR1 is SGHRS and CDR2 is YFSETQ. The CDR3 runs to 13 residues. CDR3 loop: CASSLGTGNTIYF. The CDR3 nucleotides read TGCGCCAGCAGCTTAGGGACAGGAAACACCATATATTTT.

The chain uses TRBV19 and TRBJ2-7; D call uncertain. This CDR3 spans 15 amino acids. Germline V gene sequence: CDR1 LNHDA, CDR2 SQIVND (reference sequence). The V and J ends lost 4 bases and 3 bases respectively, with 16 bases between them. In nucleotides, the CDR3 is TGTGCCAGTAGTAGGGGAACGGACCAGTACTACGAGCAGTACTTC. Translated, it gives CASSRGTDQYYEQYF.

This rearrangement joins TRBV20-1 to TRBJ2-3; no definite D call. Germline CDR1 DFQATT, CDR2 SNEGSKA (reference sequence). Trimming stripped 6 bases from V and 6 bases from J, with 10 bases between. The CDR3 is 11 residues long. The CDR3 DNA is TGCAGTGCCCCCAACGTGGATACGCAGTATTTT. Amino acid sequence: CSAPNVDTQYF.

This chain joins TRBV7-9 and TRBJ1-3; D remains unclear. CDR3 length: 14 amino acids. Trimming cost V 2 bases and J 8 bases, with 13 bases left between them. Germline V gives CDR1 SEHNR, CDR2 FQNEAQ (reference sequence). CDR3 region: CASSLWSTEDTIYF. The CDR3 region has the DNA TGTGCCAGCAGCTTATGGTCCACCGAGGACACCATATATTTT.

The rearrangement links TRBV21-1 to TRBJ2-7. TRBV21-1 is shown as a pseudogene. This CDR3 has 15 amino acids. The CDR3 sequence is CASSKGGEISYEQYF. CDR3 DNA: TGTGCCAGCAGCAAAGGAGGGGAGATCTCCTACGAGCAGTACTTC.